These 3 T cell receptor beta chains were all obtained from the same sample, sequenced in a study of blood T cells in healthy people across ages. Through a sample-barcoded 5' primer and a J-beta primer mix, a second PCR was run for about 6 to 12 cycles. A single record per CDR3 protein comes from TCRdb applying MiXCR to the 5' RACE reads. The data show 550,000 to 800,000 distinct CDR3 sequences, approximately 30% seen once. The sequencing sample was made of blood. Receptor source: an elderly woman in good health.

This clonotype appeared many times. The chain couples TRBV7-2 to TRBJ1-2; TRBD1 aligns across 9 bases. This CDR3 has 13 residues. The V gene's germline CDR1 is SGHTA and CDR2 FQGNSA. The V and J ends lost 4 bases and 4 bases, in that order; junction bases with no gene match: 1. Here the CDR3 reads CASSWDRAYGYTF. The DNA for the CDR3 is TGTGCCAGCAGCTGGGACAGGGCCTATGGCTACACCTTC.

There are a few counts of this clonotype. This chain joins TRBV7-9 and TRBJ1-2; no firm D call. V dropped 3 bases and J dropped 4 bases, with 15 bases sitting between them. The CDR3 length is 15 residues. Germline lookup yields CDR1 SEHNR and CDR2 FQNEAQ (reference sequence). CDR3 region: CASSLGTVVSYGYTF. The CDR3 nucleotides read TGTGCCAGCAGCTTGGGAACAGTCGTATCCTATGGCTACACCTTC.

The gene calls are TRBV6-6 and TRBJ2-5; a weak D match, TRBD2 (6 bases). The J call could be wrong; TRBJ2-4 is a better fit for the DNA end. This CDR3 has 15 amino acids. Germline CDR1 is MNHNY and CDR2 is SVGAGI (reference sequence). CDR3 coding DNA: TGTGCCAGCAGACGGGACTTGCTGGGCAAAAACATTCAGTACTTC. Translation: CASRRDLLGKNIQYF.